The rows below give T cell receptor beta chains drawn from one sample of a study of blood T cell repertoires in COVID-19. The assay was immunoSEQ multiplex PCR, and TCRdb's table has in-frame clones only and misses some. The table shows some 340,000 clones, with more than 70% occurring only once. Sequenced: PBMCs or T cells enriched from blood (not recorded which). Receptor source: a woman between 25 and 40 years old who had recovered from COVID-19. Both conserved end residues are part of each CDR3. A D gene is named only where the DNA matches it firmly. Rows give clone size only sometimes, using once, few, many, or a class for an expanded clone.

d_gene,abundance,j_gene,len,v_gene,CDR3nt,CDR3aa
TRBD1,-,TRBJ1-3,15,TRBV10-3,TGTGCCATCAGCCACGACAGGGGGCCAGGAAACACCATATATTTT,CAISHDRGPGNTIYF
-,-,TRBJ1-2,15,TRBV28,TGTGCCAGCACCTCGCTTGGACAGCCTAACTATGGCTACACCTTC,CASTSLGQPNYGYTF
TRBD2,-,TRBJ2-7,15,TRBV28,TGTGCCAGCAGACAAGACGAGCGGGGCTCCTACGAGCAGTACTTC,CASRQDERGSYEQYF
TRBD1,-,TRBJ2-7,14,TRBV7-9,TGTGCCAGCAGGCCGGGACAGGGCGACTACGAGCAGTACTTC,CASRPGQGDYEQYF
-,-,TRBJ1-2,15,TRBV9,TGTGCCAGCAGCGTAGGCCAGATCCCATACTATGGCTACACCTTC,CASSVGQIPYYGYTF
-,-,TRBJ2-3,15,TRBV2,TGTGCCAGCAGTGAAGCCCCTACCATCACAGATACGCAGTATTTT,CASSEAPTITDTQYF
-,-,TRBJ2-4,14,TRBV27,TGTGCCAGCAGGGCCAACAGGGAGAAAAACATTCAGTACTTC,CASRANREKNIQYF
-,-,TRBJ1-1,16,TRBV7-6,TGTGCCAGCAGCTCTATAGAGGGACACTTAAACACTGAAGCTTTCTTT,CASSSIEGHLNTEAFF
TRBD1,-,TRBJ1-4,15,TRBV2,TGTGCCAGCAGTCCACAGGGGGTTTTGCGAGAAAAACTGTTTTTT,CASSPQGVLREKLFF
-,-,TRBJ2-4,15,TRBV5-6,TGTGCCAGCAGCTTACAGGGCTTAGCCAAAAACATTCAGTACTTC,CASSLQGLAKNIQYF
TRBD1,-,TRBJ2-3,14,TRBV7-3,TGTGCCAGCAGCTTAGAAGGGGGCAAAGATACGCAGTATTTT,CASSLEGGKDTQYF
TRBD2,-,TRBJ2-7,15,TRBV6-5,TGTGCCAGCAGTTACTCACAGCGGGGCGTACGGGAGCAGTACTTC,CASSYSQRGVREQYF
TRBD1,-,TRBJ1-2,13,TRBV5-1,TGCGCCAGCAGCTTAGGACAGGGGAATGGCTACACCTTC,CASSLGQGNGYTF
TRBD1,-,TRBJ2-2,16,TRBV7-2,TGTGCCAGCAGCTCCCAGGGGGCGGCGAACACCGGGGAGCTGTTTTTT,CASSSQGAANTGELFF
-,-,TRBJ2-2,17,TRBV7-9,TGTGCCAGCAGCCCGCCCCCGAGAGGGATGAGCACCGGGGAGCTGTTTTTT,CASSPPPRGMSTGELFF
TRBD2,-,TRBJ2-5,15,TRBV10-3,TGTGCCATCAGTGACCCAGCGGGGGGCCAAGAGACCCAGTACTTC,CAISDPAGGQETQYF
TRBD1,few,TRBJ1-4,15,TRBV4-2,TGTGCCAGCAGCCAAGAGGACAGGACCTCTGAAAAACTGTTTTTT,CASSQEDRTSEKLFF
-,-,TRBJ2-1,13,TRBV7-9,TGTGCCAGCAGCTTAGATGAGATCGGTGAGCAGTTCTTC,CASSLDEIGEQFF
-,-,TRBJ1-1,14,TRBV6-2/TRBV6-3,TGTGCCAGCAGCCCCCCGCAGGGAGGGACTGAAGCTTTCTTT,CASSPPQGGTEAFF
TRBD2,-,TRBJ2-3,17,TRBV5-6,TGTGCCAGCAGCTTGGCACTAGCGGGGGTACAGACAGATACGCAGTATTTT,CASSLALAGVQTDTQYF
-,-,TRBJ1-2,15,TRBV9,TGTGCCAGCAGCGTAGGCCCCGACGGGAGCTATGGCTACACCTTC,CASSVGPDGSYGYTF
TRBD1,-,TRBJ2-1,16,TRBV5-4,TGTGCCAGCAGCCGCGGACAGGAGTCAATTATTTCCGAGCAGTTCTTC,CASSRGQESIISEQFF
-,-,TRBJ1-1,15,TRBV9,TGTGCCAGCAGCGTAGCTCCAGGACAGCACACTGAAGCTTTCTTT,CASSVAPGQHTEAFF
TRBD1,-,TRBJ1-5,15,TRBV19,TGTGCCAGTAGTATGGCCAGGGACAGGATCAGCCCCCAGCATTTT,CASSMARDRISPQHF
-,-,TRBJ1-1,12,TRBV6-5,TGTGCCAGCAGTTACGGCTCCACTGAAGCTTTCTTT,CASSYGSTEAFF
-,-,TRBJ1-1,17,TRBV28,TGTGCCACCAAGAATTCCTGGGGACTGATAATGAACACTGAAGCTTTCTTT,CATKNSWGLIMNTEAFF
TRBD1,-,TRBJ1-1,17,TRBV11-2,TGTGCCAGCAGCTTAAACGCCCACAGGGGTGGGAACACTGAAGCTTTCTTT,CASSLNAHRGGNTEAFF
-,-,TRBJ1-1,12,TRBV6-5,TGTGCCAGCAGGGTCGGGAACACTGAAGCTTTCTTT,CASRVGNTEAFF
-,-,TRBJ1-5,12,TRBV28,TGTGCCAGCAGTAGAGGCAATCAGCCCCAGCATTTT,CASSRGNQPQHF
-,-,TRBJ1-1,15,TRBV4-1,TGCGCCAGCAGCCAAGATCCGAACCTAAACACTGAAGCTTTCTTT,CASSQDPNLNTEAFF
-,-,TRBJ2-5,12,TRBV18,TGTGCCAGCTCACCGGAGCAAGAGACCCAGTACTTC,CASSPEQETQYF
-,-,TRBJ1-1,14,TRBV2,TGTGCCAGCAGCGTCCCGAGGTACCACACTGAAGCTTTCTTT,CASSVPRYHTEAFF
-,-,TRBJ1-1,13,TRBV6-4,TGTGCCAGCAGTGAGGGGAGGGGGACTGAAGCTTTCTTT,CASSEGRGTEAFF
TRBD1,-,TRBJ1-6,15,TRBV7-3,TGTGCCTTTCCCCGCACAGGGGACCCATTTTCACCCCTCCACTTT,CAFPRTGDPFSPLHF
TRBD2,-,TRBJ2-3,20,TRBV13,TGTGCCAGCAGCGCCCAGGTAAGCCCAATGGGACTAGCTGGCACAGATACGCAGTATTTT,CASSAQVSPMGLAGTDTQYF
-,-,TRBJ1-2,15,TRBV29-1,TGCAGCGTTTTTGACCCCCCGACAGGATCCTATGGCTACACCTTC,CSVFDPPTGSYGYTF
TRBD1,-,TRBJ1-2,15,TRBV5-1,TGCGCCAGCAGACAGACAGGGGCGAACAACTATGGCTACACCTTC,CASRQTGANNYGYTF
-,-,TRBJ2-3,16,TRBV5-8,TGTGCCAGCAGCTTGGAGCCCCAGGACAGCTTGGATACGCAGTATTTT,CASSLEPQDSLDTQYF
TRBD1,few,TRBJ1-1,14,TRBV10-2,TGCGCCAGCAGCCTAGACAGGGGACGGACTGAAGCTTTCTTT,CASSLDRGRTEAFF
TRBD1,-,TRBJ2-7,15,TRBV2,TGTGCCAGCAGCTTTCAGGGGGCGGTCGTAGACGAGCAGTACTTC,CASSFQGAVVDEQYF
-,-,TRBJ2-5,15,TRBV18,TGTGCCAGCTCACCACGTTCTAGCAACCCAGAGACCCAGTACTTC,CASSPRSSNPETQYF
-,-,TRBJ2-5,16,TRBV18,TGTGCCAGCTCACCAAATACAGCCTTACCCTTTGAGACCCAGTACTTC,CASSPNTALPFETQYF
-,-,TRBJ2-5,13,TRBV19,TGTGCCACCGCGGGGTTCATGAAGGAGACCCAGTACTTC,CATAGFMKETQYF
-,-,TRBJ1-2,13,TRBV29-1,TGCAGCGTTATGGGCAGGGCGACCTATGGCTACACCTTC,CSVMGRATYGYTF
TRBD1,-,TRBJ1-3,15,TRBV7-9,TGTGCCAGCAGCTTCCAGGGGGTAGGGTTCGGCACCATATATTTT,CASSFQGVGFGTIYF
-,few,TRBJ1-5,15,TRBV7-8,TGTGCCAGCAGCTTATGGGAGGGTGTGAGGCAGCCCCAGCATTTT,CASSLWEGVRQPQHF
-,-,TRBJ1-2,14,TRBV5-4,TGTGCCAGCAGCTCGGTTCAGGGTAGACATGGCTACACCTTC,CASSSVQGRHGYTF
TRBD1,-,TRBJ2-6,14,TRBV10-3,TGTGCCATCAACCCGGGACAGGACGTCGACGTCCTGACTTTC,CAINPGQDVDVLTF
TRBD1,-,TRBJ1-2,15,TRBV2,TGTGCCAGCAACCCAGGGCGCGGGACAGGGCATGGCTACACCTTC,CASNPGRGTGHGYTF
-,-,TRBJ2-7,15,TRBV10-2,TGCGCCAGCAGTGAGTACGGTCAGGTGCTTGTAGAGCAGTACTTC,CASSEYGQVLVEQYF